The sequence of this T cell receptor beta chain was determined in a study of OX40 agonist ivuxolimab in advanced cancers. Overall study: The patients received ivuxolimab by intravenous route every 2 weeks at 0.01 to 10 mg/kg. Dose-escalation patients' cancers were hepatocellular carcinoma, melanoma, renal cell or head and neck cancer. From 23 to 79 years was the age range, with a mean of around 56 years, and around 84% were male.

Study-level results: Partly responding patients at 0.1-3.0 mg/kg showed some of the smallest clonal expansion.

With V trimmed by 5 bases and J by 6 bases, 6 bases remained unmatched. CDR3 length equals 14 residues. Germline V gene lookup returns CDR1 SNHLY and CDR2 FYNNEI. Clones were sequenced by immunoSEQ multiplex PCR, and TCRdb holds only the in-frame ones, with some missing. The data show 70,000 to 95,000 clones, roughly 80% seen once. As regards this clone: The antigen remains unidentified.

The sequence came from an adult with an advanced solid tumor such as melanoma, head and neck, liver or kidney cancer. This sample comprised CD4+ or CD8+ T cells sorted from blood, obtained in a trial of the OX40 agonist ivuxolimab. The rearrangement joins TRBV2 to TRBJ1-4; 7 bases align to TRBD1. Written as DNA, the CDR3 is TGTGCCAGCAGTCCGGGACAGCGATATGAAAAACTGTTTTTT. It specifies CASSPGQRYEKLFF.